This TCR beta chain was sequenced during a study of cytomegalovirus exposure and HLA in healthy donors. Study findings and constraints: The study reported that TCR beta sequences accurately predicted HLA-A and HLA-B alleles in most subjects. Through in vitro validation, three CMV-associated chains were shown to be specific for CMV antigens. It was reported in a later analysis that an Asian-associated ancestry cluster showed fewer N-insertions than the approximately 670-donor mean.

This clone showed up just a few times. Its antigen is not identified. The CDR3 length is 14 residues. Germline V gene sequence: CDR1 SGHKS, CDR2 YYEKEE (reference sequence). The V and J ends lost 3 bases and 1 base, in that order; junction bases with no gene match: 1. Researchers ran the PCR with 60 Vbeta and 13 Jbeta primers. The data were produced by immunoSEQ multiplex PCR, yet TCRdb's version contains in-frame clones alone and is incomplete. Of 150,000 to 200,000 clones listed, 70% to 85% are singletons. This TCR came from a woman aged 30 to 39 in good health and CMV-seropositive. Sequencing input: PBMCs. The rearrangement links TRBV5-5 to TRBJ1-1; 9 bases map to TRBD1. The CDR3 region is CASSWTGENTEAFF. Written as DNA, the CDR3 is TGTGCCAGCAGCTGGACAGGGGAGAACACTGAAGCTTTCTTT.